Below, one TCR beta chain is given with its context. No antigen is known for it. Naive CD8 cells comprised CD45RO-negative, CCR7-positively selected cells, excluding terminally differentiated effector memory CD45RA+ cells. This record belongs to a study of shared clonotypes between healthy human individuals. Study information: Each donor's CD4 naive and CD4 memory cells filled three plates apiece, CD8 naive two, and CD8 memory one.

The study's findings and limits: Depth was large, yet rarefaction showed that sorted-subset sequencing was incomplete. Clonotypes that were shared across a few donors made up 4.5% to 5% of naive CD4 clonotypes.

Trimming took off 5 bases at V and 5 bases at J, with 16 bases between the two ends. Per the germline V gene, CDR1 is SGHAT and CDR2 is FQNNGV. This CDR3 contains 15 residues. On sorted subsets, replicate PCRs used about 0.2 ug DNA, or about 30,000 T cell genomes. The method was immunoSEQ multiplex PCR; TCRdb's version includes in-frame clones alone and lacks a portion of them. The data hold roughly 1,800,000 clones, with approximately 94% observed a single time. The rearrangement uses TRBV11-2 and TRBJ2-1, with D maybe TRBD2 (6 bases). Material for sequencing was naive CD8+ T cells sorted from blood. This TCR was sampled from a young man in good health. CDR3 sequence: CASSPSEGGHNEQFF. For the CDR3, the DNA is TGTGCCAGCAGCCCGTCGGAGGGTGGCCACAATGAGCAGTTCTTC. The full variable domain, in which reference TRBV11-2 and TRBJ2-1 provide the parts outside the CDR3, is EAGVAQSPRYKIIEKRQSVAFWCNPISGHATLYWYQQILGQGPKLLIQFQNNGVVDDSQLPKDRFSAERLKGVDSTLKIQPAKLEDSAVYLCASSPSEGGHNEQFFGPGTRLTVL.